The 19 T cell receptor beta chains presented below share a single source sample, sequenced in a study of CD8 T cells in ankylosing spondylitis. MiXCR, applied by TCRdb to the 5' RACE reads, yields one record per CDR3 protein. The sample carries around 88,000 distinct CDR3 sequences, around 9.4% recorded once. Input material: blood, either unsorted or a sorted T cell fraction (not recorded which). The receptors come from a male donor with ankylosing spondylitis or in good health (not recorded which).

This clonotype was seen repeatedly, ten times or more. V and J are TRBV20-1 and TRBJ2-1; 8 nucleotides align to TRBD2. The trim removed 0 bases at V and 3 bases at J, leaving 4 bases unmatched. Germline V gives CDR1 DFQATT, CDR2 SNEGSKA (reference sequence). The CDR3 has 15 amino acids. The CDR3 region has the DNA TGCAGTGCTAGAGATCAGCGGGGGATCTACAATGAGCAGTTCTTC. Amino acid sequence: CSARDQRGIYNEQFF.

This clonotype was detected many times. The chain employs TRBV20-1 and TRBJ2-3; TRBD2 agrees at 11 bases. From germline, CDR1 is DFQATT and CDR2 SNEGSKA (reference sequence). V dropped 0 bases and J dropped 6; count of bases not matched to a gene: 8. This CDR3 spans 16 amino acids. DNA for the CDR3: TGCAGTGCTAGAGATCGACTAGCGGGGTCCCCCGATACGCAGTATTTT. This translates into CSARDRLAGSPDTQYF.

At least ten counts were recorded for this clonotype. The chain combines TRBV6-1 with TRBJ2-3; D is perhaps TRBD1 (5 bases). The germline V gene encodes CDR1 MNHNS and CDR2 SASEGT. V was clipped by 6 bases and J by 6 bases, with 16 bases between them. This CDR3 has 14 amino acids. The CDR3 DNA is TGTGCCAGCAGCCCAGCAGGGTCCCCGGATACGCAGTATTTT. Translating it yields CASSPAGSPDTQYF.

V gene TRBV30 combines with J gene TRBJ2-5, with D unresolved. V lost 1 base and J lost 7, with 10 bases in between. The length of the CDR3 is 12 residues. Looked up from germline, CDR1 is GTSNPN and CDR2 is SVGIG (reference sequence). The CDR3 DNA is TGTGCCTGGAGTGGCCCAGACTCGACCCAGTACTTC. It encodes CAWSGPDSTQYF.

This clonotype was counted at least ten times. V gene TRBV7-8 combines with J gene TRBJ1-6; D remains unclear. The V gene lost 0 bases and the J gene lost 11 bases, with 14 bases spanning the gap. The CDR3 spans 15 residues. The germline V gene has CDR1 SGHVS and CDR2 FQNEAQ. CDR3 sequence: CASSLATAGRPPLHF. The CDR3 DNA sequence: TGTGCCAGCAGCTTAGCAACCGCCGGGCGGCCACCCCTCCACTTT.

This clonotype was picked up many times. The rearrangement uses TRBV15 and TRBJ2-1, with 8 bases fitting TRBD2. The V gene end was trimmed by 4 bases and the J gene end by 2 bases; junction bases not matched to a gene: 4. Looked up from germline, CDR1 is LNHNV and CDR2 is YYDKDF (reference sequence). The CDR3 length is 15 residues. The CDR3 loop is CATSKVGGAYNEQFF. In nucleotides, the CDR3 is TGTGCCACCAGCAAGGTCGGGGGGGCCTACAATGAGCAGTTCTTC.

Ten or more counts support this clonotype. V is TRBV12-3 or TRBV12-4 and J is TRBJ2-1; 12 bases agree with TRBD2. Germline trimming cut 6 bases from V and 5 bases from J; bases unmatched to any gene: 5. The CDR3 sequence is 15 residues long. DNA for the CDR3: TGTGCCAGCAGCCTAGCGGGGGGGATGAACAATGAGCAGTTCTTC. Translating gives CASSLAGGMNNEQFF.

This clonotype was seen at least ten times. V gene TRBV7-3 combines with J gene TRBJ1-1; D is perhaps TRBD1 (5 bases). The CDR3 has 15 amino acids. The germline V gene encodes CDR1 SGHTA and CDR2 FQGTGA. V dropped 5 bases and J dropped 7 bases, with 20 bases sitting between them. CDR3 nucleotides: TGTGCCAGCAGCGACACAGGACACGCCCAAGGTGAAGCTTTCTTT. It yields the protein CASSDTGHAQGEAFF.

This clonotype was recorded at least ten times. The V call is TRBV12-3 or TRBV12-4, the J call TRBJ1-5; TRBD1 is a possible D gene (5 bases). CDR3 length: 14 amino acids. The V gene lost 5 bases and the J gene lost 3 bases, with 11 bases spanning the gap. CDR3 in amino acids: CASSVQGVNQPQHF. In DNA form, the CDR3 reads TGTGCCAGCAGTGTCCAGGGAGTCAATCAGCCCCAGCATTTT.

In its sample, this clonotype was seen many times. CDR3 coding DNA: TGTGCCAGCAGCTTAGAAGGGGCTAGCGGGGGGCTGGGGACAGATACGCAGTATTTT. This codes for CASSLEGASGGLGTDTQYF. The chain combines TRBV11-2 with TRBJ2-3; 11 bases line up with TRBD2. Trimming at V came to 0 bases and at J to 3 bases, leaving 11 bases not matched to a gene. Germline-derived CDR1 and CDR2 are SGHAT and FQNNGV. The CDR3 sequence is 19 residues long.

The genes are TRBV9 and TRBJ2-1; 10 bases map to TRBD2. The trim removed 7 bases at V and 4 bases at J, leaving 8 bases unmatched. This CDR3 has 15 amino acids. CDR1 and CDR2 (germline): SGDLS, YYNGEE. CDR3 sequence reads: CASGSGGADYNEQFF. In DNA form, the CDR3 reads TGTGCCAGCGGAAGCGGGGGGGCTGATTACAATGAGCAGTTCTTC.

This clonotype has ten or more counts. The chain is built from TRBV5-1 and TRBJ2-7; D is possibly TRBD2 (7 bases). Germline V gene sequence: CDR1 SGHRS, CDR2 YFSETQ. The CDR3 runs to 14 residues. Trimming cost V 3 bases and J 3 bases, with 13 bases left between them. CDR3 bases: TGCGCCAGCAGCTGGAGGGGGGGCAGCTACGAGCAGTACTTC. Its protein is CASSWRGGSYEQYF.

This clonotype has a count of ten or more. The genes are TRBV30 and TRBJ2-7; D is possibly TRBD1 (5 bases). This CDR3 has 14 amino acids. CDR1 and CDR2 from the germline V gene are GTSNPN and SVGIG (reference sequence). V lost 2 bases to trimming and J lost 2 bases, with 13 bases between them. The CDR3 region has the DNA TGTGCCTGGAGTACCTTGGCCAGGGCCTACGAGCAGTACTTC. Translated: CAWSTLARAYEQYF.

This clonotype was seen at least ten times. This rearrangement joins TRBV4-1 to TRBJ2-3; the match to TRBD2 covers 8 bases. Looked up from germline, CDR1 is MGHRA and CDR2 is YSYEKL. This CDR3 region has 19 residues. V gave up 2 bases and J gave up 1 base; unmatched junction bases: 14. The CDR3 sequence: CASSQPLGGKRGRTDTQYF. The CDR3 coding sequence is TGCGCCAGCAGCCAACCTTTGGGGGGGAAGCGGGGGCGCACAGATACGCAGTATTTT.

This clonotype came up many times. The V gene is TRBV7-2, the J gene TRBJ1-2; 7 bases agree with TRBD1. With 1 base clipped from V and 8 bases from J, the junction kept 10 bases outside the gene matches. Germline loops: CDR1 SGHTA, CDR2 FQGNSA. The CDR3 is made up of 15 amino acids. The CDR3 DNA follows: TGTGCCAGCAGCTTAGGAGAGACAGGGTTTGGCGGCTACACCTTC. Protein: CASSLGETGFGGYTF.

This clonotype was seen ten or more times. The chain recombines TRBV2 with TRBJ2-1, with D perhaps TRBD1 (5 bases). The germline V and J ends were trimmed by 6 bases and 5 bases, with 17 bases remaining between them. The CDR3 contains 15 residues. Germline-derived CDR1 and CDR2 are SNHLY and FYNNEI. As DNA, the CDR3 is TGTGCCAGCAGCGCTCAGGGCGGTGGACACAATGAGCAGTTCTTC. This sequence encodes CASSAQGGGHNEQFF.

This clonotype has just a few counts. This chain links TRBV7-6 with TRBJ2-7; D is undetermined. From germline, CDR1 is SGHVS and CDR2 FNYEAQ. V lost 2 bases and J 7 bases, leaving 12 bases between the germline ends. The CDR3 spans 13 residues. The DNA for the CDR3 is TGTGCCAGCAGCTTACCCGGTTGGGAAGAGCAGTACTTC. Protein sequence: CASSLPGWEEQYF.

Comment on this clonotype: A much larger clone differs from this one at a single base, so this may be a read error. The V and J genes are TRBV7-2 and TRBJ1-2; TRBD1 agrees at 7 bases. Trimming cost V 5 bases and J 5 bases; bases outside gene matches: 5. The CDR3 spans 13 residues. Per germline, CDR1 SGHTA and CDR2 FQGNSA. In nucleotides, the CDR3 is TGTGCCAGCAGCCTCGACAGGGATTATGGCTACACCTTC. This encodes CASSLDRDYGYTF.

Many counts were recorded for this clonotype. The chain employs TRBV5-5 and TRBJ1-1; TRBD1 matches 8 bases. Germline V CDR1 and CDR2: SGHKS, YYEKEE (reference sequence). The V gene end was trimmed by 4 bases and the J gene end by 3 bases; junction bases not matched to a gene: 2. The CDR3 loop spans 13 amino acids. The CDR3 nucleotides read TGTGCCAGCAGCCCGACAGGGGACACTGAAGCTTTCTTT. The encoded protein is CASSPTGDTEAFF.